The entry below describes one T cell receptor beta chain. The germline V gene has CDR1 MNHEY and CDR2 SVGEGT. There are 11 residues in the CDR3. V was clipped by 5 bases and J by 8 bases, with 9 bases between them. TCRdb independently ran MiXCR on the RT-PCR reads; one entry per CDR3 protein. Counted here are 550,000 to 750,000 distinct CDR3 sequences, 14% occurring once; the ten biggest clones make up 3% to 4.5%. Material: memory CD4+ T cells from blood. The TCR originated in a female donor in good health, serving as a healthy control. The chain employs TRBV6-2 or TRBV6-3 and TRBJ1-2, with D uncertain. CDR3 loop: CASSQRLGYTF. CDR3 nucleotides: TGTGCCAGCAGTCAACGATTGGGCTACACCTTC.